Each of the 30 T cell receptor beta chains below was sequenced from the same sample in a study of tumor and adjacent non-tumor tissue in lung cancer. The template was RNA from unsorted bulk tissue. A modified ARM-PCR protocol with three rounds of nested PCR amplified TCRbeta. TCRdb recomputed calls from the multiplex PCR reads with MiXCR, one row per CDR3 protein. The repertoire holds 89,000 or so distinct CDR3 sequences, with about 66% as singletons. Sequencing input: lung tumor tissue. The origin of the receptors is a man aged 70-80 years with non-small cell lung cancer.

As for this clonotype: This may come from a read error, since a much larger clone is one base off. The chain uses TRBV5-5 and TRBJ2-2, with 7 nucleotides matching TRBD1. The CDR3 spans 15 residues. Looked up from germline, CDR1 is SGHKS and CDR2 is YYEKEE (reference sequence). The CDR3 here is CANSFRQGFSGELFF. The CDR3 bases are TGTGCCAACAGCTTCCGACAGGGATTTAGCGGGGAGCTGTTTTTT.

This clonotype was detected once. A junction end diverges from the germline sequence, so it may reflect a read error. This sequence joins TRBV11-2 and TRBJ2-1, with 7 bases that match TRBD1. CDR1 and CDR2 from the germline V gene are SGHAT and FQNNGV. The CDR3 contains 18 residues. The CDR3 loop is CASSPQGAGGFSYNEQLF. Here the CDR3 DNA reads TGTGCCAGTAGCCCTCAGGGAGCAGGGGGATTTTCCTACAATGAGCAACTCTTC.

Details on this clonotype: Germline and junction disagree at one end, which may indicate a read error. CDR3 bases: TGTACCAGCAGCTTAGATCGGGGAACTATTAATGAGCAGTTCTTC. It is translated as CTSSLDRGTINEQFF. The chain recombines TRBV11-3 with TRBJ2-1; a possible D gene is TRBD2 (5 bases). The length of the CDR3 is 15 residues. The V gene's germline CDR1 is SGHNT and CDR2 YENEEA.

Worth noting for this clonotype: One junction end does not reproduce the germline sequence, and a read error may be involved. The rearrangement uses TRBV20-1 and TRBJ2-3; no clear D. The end of the DNA is better explained by TRBJ1-5, so the J call may be wrong. This CDR3 contains 12 residues. The germline gives CDR1 DFQATT, CDR2 SNEGSKA (reference sequence). CDR3 nucleotides: TGCAATGCTAGGAGTAGCACAGATACGCAGCATTTT. Its protein product is CNARSSTDTQHF.

Only one count was recorded for this clonotype. One junction end disagrees with the germline gene, perhaps due to a read error. The chain has TRBV11-2 and TRBJ2-1; D may match TRBD1 or TRBD2 (5 bases each). Germline CDR1 is SGHAT and CDR2 is FQNNGV. The CDR3 loop spans 15 amino acids. For the CDR3, the DNA is TGTGCCAGCAGCAAACTAGTGGGGGACCTCAATGAGCATTTCTTC. It yields the protein CASSKLVGDLNEHFF. The whole variable domain, filled in from reference TRBV11-2 and TRBJ2-1, reads EAGVAQSPRYKIIEKRQSVAFWCNPISGHATLYWYQQILGQGPKLLIQFQNNGVVDDSQLPKDRFSAERLKGVDSTLKIQPAKLEDSAVYLCASSKLVGDLNEHFFGPGTRLTVL.

A single count supports this clonotype. The CDR3 carries no conserved terminal phenylalanine or tryptophan, so it likely arises from a read error. The DNA is omitted, as the CDR3 cannot be located on it reliably, and the CDR3 follows TCRdb's listing. The chain employs TRBV6-5 and TRBJ2-2; the table's D gene call, TRBD1, was not cross checked with the DNA. The germline gives CDR1 MNHEY, CDR2 SVGAGI. With termini counted, the CDR3 has 15 amino acids. The CDR3 loop is CASTPGLSIPGELFL.

This clonotype came up many times. The chain has TRBV20-1 and TRBJ2-7, with D possibly matching TRBD1 (6 bases). Germline CDR1 and CDR2: DFQATT and SNEGSKA (reference sequence). The CDR3 covers 12 residues. V was trimmed by 4 bases and J by 5 bases, leaving 12 bases between them. The CDR3 nucleotides are TGCAGTGCTACCAGGGGTTTTGACGAGCAGTACTTC. Residues: CSATRGFDEQYF.

Ten or more counts support this clonotype. The chain couples TRBV5-4 to TRBJ2-1; 10 bases agree with TRBD1. The CDR3 extends over 15 amino acids. The V segment lost 0 bases and the J segment 6 bases; nucleotides outside the gene matches: 3. Germline V gene sequence: CDR1 SGHNT, CDR2 YYREEE (reference sequence). CDR3: CASSLAGQGSNEQFF. The CDR3 nucleotides are TGTGCCAGCAGCTTGGCGGGACAGGGGAGCAATGAGCAGTTCTTC.

This clonotype occurred a few times. A read error may produce the germline difference seen at one junction end. V and J are TRBV29-1 and TRBJ1-5; D is undetermined. The CDR3 runs 13 residues. CDR1 is SQVTM and CDR2 is ANQGSEA in the germline V gene. The CDR3 bases are TGCAGCGTTGGGCGTGATAGCAATCAGTCCCAGCATTTT. Its protein is CSVGRDSNQSQHF.

The sample holds many counts of this clonotype. This sequence joins TRBV24-1 and TRBJ1-2; D possibly corresponds to TRBD1 (6 bases). Deletions cut 0 bases from V and 4 bases from J, with 8 bases between. The CDR3 loop spans 14 amino acids. Germline-derived CDR1 and CDR2 are KGHDR and SFDVKD. CDR3 residues: CATSDLDRFYGYTF. CDR3 nucleotide sequence: TGTGCCACCAGTGATTTGGACAGGTTCTATGGCTACACCTTC.

This clonotype was seen more than once but under ten times. The junction departs from germline at one end; a sequencing error may be responsible. The chain links TRBV5-6 to TRBJ2-7; TRBD1 matches at 10 bases. The CDR3 spans 16 residues. The germline CDR1 and CDR2 sequences are SGHDT and YYEEEE. Here the CDR3 reads CTSSLDRGSWGYEQYF. CDR3 nucleotide sequence: TGTACCAGCAGCTTGGACAGGGGGAGCTGGGGCTACGAGCAGTACTTC.

On this clonotype itself: Given a much more abundant clone one base away, this may be a read error. The chain combines TRBV5-1 with TRBJ1-6; D is undetermined. CDR3 length equals 12 residues. The V gene lost 1 base and the J gene lost 10 bases, with 6 bases spanning the gap. The V gene's germline CDR1 is SGHRS and CDR2 YFSETQ. The CDR3 DNA is TGCGCCAGCAGCTTGATTGGCTCACCCCTCCACTTT. Translating gives CASSLIGSPLHF.

The V gene is TRBV10-3, the J gene TRBJ2-1, with D tentatively TRBD1 (5 bases). Germline CDR1 and CDR2: ENHRY and SYGVKD. The V gene lost 7 bases and the J gene lost 8 bases, with 12 bases spanning the gap. The CDR3 is made up of 12 amino acids. This CDR3 reads CAIKARGDEQFF. The CDR3 nucleotides are TGTGCCATCAAGGCAAGGGGCGATGAGCAGTTCTTC.

This clonotype came up once. Possible read error: a much larger clone is one base away. The gene calls are TRBV5-4 and TRBJ1-2; 8 bases agree with TRBD1. The CDR3 is 13 amino acids. The V gene's germline CDR1 is SGHNT and CDR2 YYREEE (reference sequence). CDR3 residues: CASCLAGGGGYTF. The CDR3 coding sequence is TGTGCCAGCTGCTTGGCAGGGGGCGGTGGCTACACCTTC.

At least ten counts were recorded for this clonotype. The chain combines TRBV5-6 with TRBJ2-5; TRBD1 matches 8 bases. Germline V CDR1 and CDR2: SGHDT, YYEEEE. With 4 bases clipped from V and 9 bases from J, the junction kept 11 bases outside the gene matches. CDR3 length equals 14 residues. CDR3 residues: CASSGRQGRGAQYF. CDR3 sequence (DNA): TGTGCCAGCAGCGGACGACAGGGGCGCGGGGCCCAGTACTTC.

This clonotype has a single count. Sequence at one end of the junction differs from germline and may be a read error. The chain combines TRBV5-6 with TRBJ2-3, with D perhaps TRBD1 (5 bases). Per germline, CDR1 SGHDT and CDR2 YYEEEE. This CDR3 has 15 residues. In nucleotides, the CDR3 is TGTGTCAGCAGTTTCGGGCCCTCAGGGACAGATACGCAGTATTTT. Translated: CVSSFGPSGTDTQYF.

The V gene is TRBV5-4, the J gene TRBJ2-2; 8 bases line up with TRBD1. The germline gives CDR1 SGHNT, CDR2 YYREEE (reference sequence). CDR3 length: 14 amino acids. The trim removed 4 bases at V and 5 bases at J, leaving 4 bases unmatched. CDR3 residues: CASSRDRTTGELFF. In DNA form, the CDR3 reads TGTGCCAGCAGCCGGGACAGGACAACCGGGGAGCTGTTTTTT.

As regards this clonotype: One junction end disagrees with the germline gene, perhaps due to a read error. The V gene is TRBV24-1, the J gene TRBJ2-1; the match to TRBD2 covers 7 bases. There are 14 residues in the CDR3. CDR1 and CDR2 from the germline V gene are KGHDR and SFDVKD. CDR3 sequence reads: CAASDLGTNDEQFF. CDR3 in DNA: TGTGCCGCCAGTGACCTAGGGACTAACGATGAGCAGTTCTTC.

This clonotype was counted many times. The V call is TRBV28, the J call TRBJ2-3, with D unresolved. CDR3 length equals 12 residues. Per germline, CDR1 MDHEN and CDR2 SYDVKM. Trimming stripped 8 bases from V and 2 bases from J, with 8 bases between. The CDR3 spells CASRGNTDTQYF. CDR3 nucleotide sequence: TGTGCCAGCCGTGGGAACACAGATACGCAGTATTTT.

This clonotype was counted many times. V and J are TRBV6-5 and TRBJ2-5; the D call may be TRBD1 or TRBD2 (6 bases each). V lost 5 bases to trimming and J lost 6 bases, with 16 bases between them. Germline-derived CDR1 and CDR2 are MNHEY and SVGAGI. The CDR3 contains 14 residues. The CDR3: CASSRGLGGKTQYF. CDR3 DNA: TGTGCCAGCAGTAGGGGCTTAGGGGGGAAGACCCAGTACTTC.

This clonotype was detected a few times. V gene TRBV20-1 combines with J gene TRBJ2-2; a possible D gene is TRBD2 (5 bases). Germline V gives CDR1 DFQATT, CDR2 SNEGSKA (reference sequence). This CDR3 has 14 amino acids. The V and J ends lost 3 bases and 4 bases respectively, with 12 bases between them. CDR3 amino acids: CSASYRAGTGELFF. The CDR3 DNA sequence: TGCAGTGCTAGTTATAGGGCGGGCACCGGGGAGCTGTTTTTT.

CDR3 sequence: CAFGRQQETQYF. In DNA, the CDR3 is TGTGCCTTCGGGAGACAGCAAGAGACCCAGTACTTC. The chain uses TRBV10-3 and TRBJ2-5; weak D call: TRBD2 (6 bases). CDR3 length: 12 amino acids. The ends were cut back, 11 bases at V and 2 bases at J, with 12 bases in the middle. Germline V gene lookup returns CDR1 ENHRY and CDR2 SYGVKD.

This clonotype was seen a handful of times. A much larger clonotype is one base distant, so this may be a read error. The chain joins TRBV24-1 to TRBJ1-5; D call uncertain. The CDR3 is 14 residues long. Germline assignment: CDR1 KGHDR and CDR2 SFDVKD. CDR3 nucleotides: TGTGCCACCCAGGCGTGGGTCCCGCATCAGTCCCAGCATTTT. Amino acids: CATQAWVPHQSQHF.

On this clonotype itself: At one end the junction does not follow the germline gene, possibly because of a read error. The rearrangement links TRBV2 to TRBJ1-6, with a weak D call TRBD1 (5 bases). The CDR3 covers 14 residues. The germline V gene has CDR1 SNHLY and CDR2 FYNNEI. The CDR3 region is CDSSPGRQNSPLHF. In DNA, the CDR3 is TGTGACAGCAGCCCGGGACGCCAAAATTCACCCCTCCACTTT.

About this clonotype: A much larger clone lies one base from this, so it may be a read error. This likely comes from a read error, as the CDR3 has no conserved phenylalanine or tryptophan at its end. V usage is TRBV29-1 and J usage is TRBJ2-3, with 8 bases matching TRBD2. Per the germline V gene, CDR1 is SQVTM and CDR2 is ANQGSEA. V was clipped by 4 bases and J by 0 bases; unmatched bases: 6. CDR3 size: 15 residues. CDR3 nucleotides: TGCAGCGTTGTGCGTAGCGGGGTTAGCACAGATACGCAGTATTAT. This gives the protein CSVVRSGVSTDTQYY.

Worth noting for this clonotype: The junction differs from germline at one of its ends, possibly a read error. This chain links TRBV12-3 or TRBV12-4 with TRBJ1-2; 7 bases map to TRBD1. The CDR3 is made up of 13 amino acids. CDR3 residues: CASTLQGRDDYTF. The CDR3 DNA is TGTGCCAGCACTTTACAGGGGCGCGATGACTACACCTTC.

A word on this clonotype: The junction departs from the called germline gene at one end, perhaps through a read error. The rearrangement uses TRBV20-1 and TRBJ2-5; no clear D. CDR3 length equals 14 residues. Germline loops: CDR1 DFQATT, CDR2 SNEGSKA (reference sequence). The CDR3 bases are TGCAGTGTTAGAGAAGTAGGTCTTGGTGAGACCCAGTACTTC. It specifies CSVREVGLGETQYF.

On this clonotype: Lacking the conserved final phenylalanine or tryptophan, this CDR3 likely reflects a read error. This sequence joins TRBV6-2 or TRBV6-3 and TRBJ2-5, with D hard to call. This CDR3 contains 12 residues. Germline CDR1 is MNHEY and CDR2 is SVGEGT. V dropped 6 bases and J dropped 6 bases, with 11 bases sitting between them. CDR3 in amino acids: CASSTDGKTQYL. CDR3 in DNA: TGTGCCAGCAGCACGGACGGTAAGACCCAGTACTTA.

In the case of this clonotype: The junction departs from germline at one end; a sequencing error may be responsible. V is TRBV6-1 and J is TRBJ1-1; D ambiguous. CDR3 length: 11 residues. Looked up from germline, CDR1 is MNHNS and CDR2 is SASEGT. CDR3 bases: TGTACCAGCCTCATGAACGCTGAAGCTTTCTTT. Translation gives CTSLMNAEAFF.

Concerning this clonotype itself: A junction boundary mismatches the germline segment, possibly from a read error. The chain employs TRBV11-2 and TRBJ2-5; TRBD2 might be the D (5 bases). This CDR3 region has 19 residues. The germline gives CDR1 SGHAT, CDR2 FQNNGV. The CDR3 DNA reads TGTGCCATCAGCCTCTCGGCGGGCGGGCGACCGCCCCCCCAAGAGACCCAGTACTTC. Translated, it gives CAISLSAGGRPPPQETQYF. Filled out from reference TRBV11-2 and TRBJ2-5, the complete variable domain reads EAGVAQSPRYKIIEKRQSVAFWCNPISGHATLYWYQQILGQGPKLLIQFQNNGVVDDSQLPKDRFSAERLKGVDSTLKIQPAKLEDSAVYLCAISLSAGGRPPPQETQYFGPGTRLLVL.